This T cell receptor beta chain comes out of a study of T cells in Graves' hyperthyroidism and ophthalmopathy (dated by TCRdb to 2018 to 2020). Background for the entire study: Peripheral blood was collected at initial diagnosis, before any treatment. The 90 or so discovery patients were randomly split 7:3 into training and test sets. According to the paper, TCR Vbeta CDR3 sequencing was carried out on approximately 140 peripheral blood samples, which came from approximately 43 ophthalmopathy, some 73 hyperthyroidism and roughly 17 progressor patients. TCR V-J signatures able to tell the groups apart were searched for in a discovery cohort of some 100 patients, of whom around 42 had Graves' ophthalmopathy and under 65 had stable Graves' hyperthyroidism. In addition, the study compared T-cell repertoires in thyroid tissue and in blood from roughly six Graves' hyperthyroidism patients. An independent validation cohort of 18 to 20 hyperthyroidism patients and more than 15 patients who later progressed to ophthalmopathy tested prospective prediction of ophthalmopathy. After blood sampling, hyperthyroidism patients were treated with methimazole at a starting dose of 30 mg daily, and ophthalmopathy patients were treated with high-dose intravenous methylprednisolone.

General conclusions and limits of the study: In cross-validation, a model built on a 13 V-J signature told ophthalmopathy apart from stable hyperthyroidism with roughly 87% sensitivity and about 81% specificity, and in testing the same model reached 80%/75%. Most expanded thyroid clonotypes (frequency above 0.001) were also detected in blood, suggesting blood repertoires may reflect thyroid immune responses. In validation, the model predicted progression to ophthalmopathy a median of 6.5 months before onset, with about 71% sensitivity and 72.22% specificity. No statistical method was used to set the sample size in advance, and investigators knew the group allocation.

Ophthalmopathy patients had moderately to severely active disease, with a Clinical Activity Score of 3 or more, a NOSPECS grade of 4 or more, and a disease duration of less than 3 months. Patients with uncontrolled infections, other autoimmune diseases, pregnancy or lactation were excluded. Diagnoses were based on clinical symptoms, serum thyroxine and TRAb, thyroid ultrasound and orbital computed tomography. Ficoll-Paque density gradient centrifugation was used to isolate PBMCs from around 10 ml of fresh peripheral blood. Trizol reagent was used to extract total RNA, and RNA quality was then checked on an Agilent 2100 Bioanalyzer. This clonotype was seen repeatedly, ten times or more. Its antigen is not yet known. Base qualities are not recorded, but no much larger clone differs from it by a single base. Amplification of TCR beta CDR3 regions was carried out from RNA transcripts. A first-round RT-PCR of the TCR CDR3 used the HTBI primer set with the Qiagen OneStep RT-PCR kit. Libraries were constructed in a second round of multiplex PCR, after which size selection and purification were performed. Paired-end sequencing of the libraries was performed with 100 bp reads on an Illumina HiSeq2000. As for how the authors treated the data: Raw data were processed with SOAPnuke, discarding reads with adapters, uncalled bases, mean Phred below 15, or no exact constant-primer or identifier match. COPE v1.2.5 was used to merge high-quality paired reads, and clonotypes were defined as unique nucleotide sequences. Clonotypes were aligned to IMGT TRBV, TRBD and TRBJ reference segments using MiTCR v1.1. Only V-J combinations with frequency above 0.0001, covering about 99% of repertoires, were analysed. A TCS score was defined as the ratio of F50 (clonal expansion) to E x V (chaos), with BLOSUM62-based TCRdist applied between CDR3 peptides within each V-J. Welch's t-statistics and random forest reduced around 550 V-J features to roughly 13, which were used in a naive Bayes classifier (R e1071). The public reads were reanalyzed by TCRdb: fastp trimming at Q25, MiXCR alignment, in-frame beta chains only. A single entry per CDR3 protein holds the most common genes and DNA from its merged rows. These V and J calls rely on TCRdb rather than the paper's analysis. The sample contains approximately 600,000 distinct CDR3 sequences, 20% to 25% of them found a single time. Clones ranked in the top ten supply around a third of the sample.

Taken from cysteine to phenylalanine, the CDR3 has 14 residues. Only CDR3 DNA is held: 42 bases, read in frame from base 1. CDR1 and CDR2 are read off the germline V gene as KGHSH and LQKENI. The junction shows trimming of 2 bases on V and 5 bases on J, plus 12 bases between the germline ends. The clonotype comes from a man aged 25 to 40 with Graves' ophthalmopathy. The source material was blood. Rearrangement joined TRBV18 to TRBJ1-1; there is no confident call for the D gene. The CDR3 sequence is CASSPVAGRTEAFF. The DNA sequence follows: TGTGCCAGCTCACCAGTGGCGGGGAGGACTGAAGCTTTCTTT.